This TCR beta chain was found in a study of cytomegalovirus exposure and HLA in healthy donors (dated by TCRdb to about 2017). For context, the study as a whole: An earlier analysis of under 600 of the donors reported 250 to 300 Gb of sequence data and 117 million unique TCR beta sequences from 150 million to 200 million T cells. About 330 gigabases of sequencing data and around 85 million unique TCR sequences made up an early release that covered some 640 HLA-typed donors. Of the roughly 420 genotyped donors, roughly 76% were placed in the genetic ancestry cluster associated with self-reported Caucasian donors. The study aimed to test whether signatures of past pathogen exposure could be identified by cataloging public T cell receptors. The T cell repertoires of about 700 subjects were profiled by immunosequencing and related to cytomegalovirus serostatus. Besides the first cohort of 666 subjects, a separate validation cohort made up of roughly 120 different subjects was used. The study combined high-throughput TCR immunosequencing, statistical association of individual TCRs with disease status, and machine learning to predict cytomegalovirus infection status. To study patterns of TCR occurrence, a later analysis re-analyzed previously published TCR beta repertoires from 650 to 750 donors and added high-resolution HLA genotyping. The later analysis used no new phenotypic data to find candidate immune exposures, relying instead on TCR beta sequences and their occurrence across donors. An earlier analysis of some 500 of the donors applied high-throughput TCR beta sequencing to assess whether each TCR beta V gene segment acted as functional or pseudogenic. Donor age, sex, ethnicity and CMV serostatus were compiled together with the repertoire data. Genome-wide SNP genotypes for about 55% of the 666 donors were used in a later genetic analysis, which treated that subset as a discovery cohort. All discovery cohort repertoires had been generated on a single sequencing platform. Both class I and class II loci were covered by HLA typing, at four-digit resolution. Typing coverage differed by locus: A, B, C, DRB1 and DQB1 were typed in about 620-630 donors, DQA1 in roughly 510, DPA1 in over 600, and DPB1 in just under 490. Roughly 5 DR-DQ haplotypes were treated as single units for association and clustering because of strong linkage in the cohort. Among some 410 genotyped donors of the cohort, an average of approximately 240,000 unique TCR beta nucleotide sequences was sequenced per donor, of which about 19% were non-productive. General conclusions and limits of the study: Most TCR sequences were observed very rarely across donors, whereas some public TCRs were present in many individuals. Some IMGT-functional V segments, including TRBV6-2 and TRBV6-3, could not be told apart with the 87-base-pair reads, so those segments were excluded. Compared with the roughly 600-donor mean, donors in an Asian-associated ancestry cluster had fewer N-insertions in productive TCRs, according to a later genetic analysis. In both the original and validation cohorts, the classifier was reported to diagnose cytomegalovirus status with high specificity and sensitivity. Correlated functional status among segregating V segments might reflect linkage disequilibrium, but an unknown experimental factor could not be ruled out. An earlier analysis of roughly 570 of the donors showed that most TCR beta V segments appeared in productive rearrangements either about 87% or about 30% of the time, which broadly matched IMGT annotations. A group of highly shared sequence variants was considered likely to be a technical artifact of the sequencing pipeline. Several of the top co-occurrence clusters appeared to be linked to parvovirus B19, influenza, CMV and Epstein-Barr virus, according to a later analysis. This cohort had only TCR beta chains sequenced, and the lack of alpha or paired-chain data limited which features could be detected. Fewer than 20 rarely observed V segments, including chromosome 9 orphons, were excluded from the earlier analysis of several hundred of the donors because counts were too low. In a later analysis, most CMV-associated TCR beta chains were found to appear HLA-restricted, with HLA associations seemingly driven largely by CMV exposure. A further reported finding was that TCR beta sequences accurately predicted the HLA-A and HLA-B alleles for most subjects in the first cohort. In vitro tests confirmed that a few of the cytomegalovirus-associated TCR beta chains recognize cytomegalovirus antigens. HLA typing was unavailable for some donors at each locus, so association tests used only the typed subset. When HLA alleles, especially DR and DQ, strongly co-occurred, attributing TCR associations to individual alleles was difficult. The only immune exposure information available for the cohort was CMV serostatus. In a later analysis, HLA-associated TCR beta chains were found to be more clonally expanded and to have lower generation probabilities than equally common non-associated chains. The authors suggested that the approach could potentially be extended to other disease states and immunological phenotypes. According to a later analysis, TCR association rates differed among HLA loci, with DRB1 alleles showing the most associated TCRs and HLA-C alleles showing the fewest. Roughly uniform sequencing depth across donors was assumed in presence/absence analyses, although this assumption may not hold. Specific HLA alleles were associated with about 17,000 TCR beta sequences at a false discovery rate of 0.05 in a later analysis. V-gene and J-gene trimming of TCR beta chains was associated with a missense DCLRE1C variant in a later genetic analysis, and the association was replicated in an independent cohort. The study listed 150 to 200 TCR beta chains as associated with cytomegalovirus.

Turning to this clone: What this receptor recognizes is not known. There are no base qualities to consult, and no much larger clone falls within one base.

As encoded in the germline V gene, CDR1 is SGHTA while CDR2 is FQGNSA. The junction shows trimming of 4 bases on V and 0 bases on J, and the gene matches do not reach 4 bases of it. The CDR3 measures 15 amino acids from cysteine to phenylalanine. Of all the DNA, just the CDR3 is kept, 45 bases in frame from base 1. The cohort was made up of approximately 670 healthy bone marrow donors. At the time of sampling, every cohort member was nominally healthy, though immune exposures that went unrecorded were likely present. The donor tested CMV seronegative, placing the donor among the 350 to 400 seronegative members of the cohort. Every donor gave a peripheral blood sample, and the peripheral blood mononuclear cells from that sample were used for TCR beta sequencing. The Qiagen DNeasy Blood Extraction Kit was used to extract genomic DNA from the blood cell samples. The protocol used for the library was the immunoSEQ multiplex PCR assay. A mixture of 60 forward primers for TCR Vbeta segments and 13 reverse primers for TCR Jbeta segments was used in the multiplex PCR. A multiplex PCR assay on genomic DNA amplified the CDR3 region of rearranged TCR beta genes. Amplified TCR beta libraries were sequenced as 87-base-pair reads on the Illumina HiSeq System. The original pipeline was this. A later analysis tallied around 87 million unique TCR beta chains across the approximately 670 repertoires, and about 10 million of those chains were shared by two or more donors. Raw reads were error-corrected and collapsed into unique sequences by a nearest-neighbor algorithm in which closely related sequences were merged to remove PCR and sequencing errors. To assign V, D and J gene segments, CDR3 sequences were aligned to IMGT reference sequences. Each retained sequence needed at least a six-nucleotide match to both a V gene segment and a J gene segment. A rearrangement counted as productive if the CDR3 had no stop codons and remained in frame with V and J, and every other rearrangement counted as non-productive. CDR3 was defined according to IMGT convention as the region running from the second conserved V-encoded cysteine to the conserved J-encoded phenylalanine. The earlier analysis of 587 of the donors excluded any sequence lacking an unambiguous match to a single V gene segment. In an earlier analysis of some 590 of the donors, a V segment was called functional when productive rearrangements were above 56.7%, and segregating when the standard deviation between donors exceeded 5%. A statistical classification framework was built to diagnose cytomegalovirus status from the catalog of TCR beta chain sequences. V and J gene assignment, in a later analysis, came from comparing TCR nucleotide sequences with IMGT/GENE-DB human TR gene sequences. The TCRdist pipeline was used in a later analysis to assign CDR3 sequences and most-parsimonious VDJ recombination scenarios. In a later analysis, each TCR beta chain was defined by its CDR3 amino acid sequence together with its V-gene family, and reads without a unique V-gene family were excluded. To address suspected cross-contamination and a sequencing artifact, a later analysis removed over 500 highly shared, low-generation-probability nucleotide sequences. For each public chain, a later analysis derived a clonal expansion index from normalized ranks of inferred template counts within each repertoire. In a later analysis, generation probabilities were computed using a VDJ recombination model fitted to out-of-frame rearrangements, and the results were checked against IGoR. In a later analysis, TCR-TCR, TCR-HLA and TCR-CMV co-occurrence was scored with hypergeometric tests, and a repertoire-size bias correction was applied to TCR pairs. To estimate false discovery rates, a later analysis permuted the HLA or CMV assignments 20 times. In a later analysis, co-occurring TCRs were grouped with DBSCAN, and TCRdist sequence similarity was added when clustering was performed within HLA-allele-positive subsets. For co-occurrence clustering, repertoires with fewer than 30,000 or more than 120,000 public chains were excluded, along with a handful of repertoires with anomalous nucleotide sharing. The source is immuneACCESS, and TCRdb retained only in-frame sequences with V and J called. Part of the clones is not carried over; for the studies checked, unresolved V genes explain less than half of this, and the remainder is unexplained. The V and J calls and clone size were taken over from that table, and D and trimming were inferred from the DNA. The sample contains around 140,000 clones, about 76% of them found a single time. About 1.4% of the sample belongs to the ten largest clones.

The rearrangement combines TRBV7-2 with TRBJ2-3; 7 bases in the junction line up with TRBD2. This TCR was sampled from a woman between 40 and 50 years old in good health and CMV-seronegative. The specimen was PBMCs. Here is the DNA: TGTGCCAGCAGCTCCAGCGGGGCCAGCACAGATACGCAGTATTTT. It codes for CASSSSGASTDTQYF.